This T cell receptor (beta chain) was sequenced during a study of early T cells in non-severe SARS-CoV-2 infection. This clonotype was seen a handful of times. The TCR library protocol attached unique molecular identifiers to the individual cDNA molecules. TCRdb re-analysed the 5' RACE reads in MiXCR, keeping a single row per CDR3 protein. The sample has 25,000 to 35,000 distinct CDR3 sequences; roughly 5% are singletons. The CDR3 loop spans 11 amino acids. Trimming pared 4 bases from V and 8 bases from J, leaving 5 bases between. Germline-derived CDR1 and CDR2 are SNHLY and FYNNEI. Sample: whole blood. This TCR came from an adult who was a healthcare worker with PCR-confirmed SARS-CoV-2 infection or an uninfected control (not recorded which). The rearrangement uses TRBV2 and TRBJ1-4, with D uncertain. Written as DNA, the CDR3 is TGTGCCAGCAGTGTCTTGGAAAAACTGTTTTTT. As protein: CASSVLEKLFF. Based on the CDR3 plus reference TRBV2 and TRBJ1-4, the full variable domain is EPEVTQTPSHQVTQMGQEVILRCVPISNHLYFYWYRQILGQKVEFLVSFYNNEISEKSEIFDDQFSVERPDGSNFTLKIRSTKLEDSAMYFCASSVLEKLFFGSGTQLSVL.